These 26 T cell receptor beta chains came from one sample sequenced in a study of T cell responses to AZD1222 COVID-19 vaccine. This table comes from immunoSEQ multiplex PCR, and its TCRdb copy is limited to in-frame clones, with some not included. The sample lists around 130,000 clones; around 94% were seen once. This specimen consisted of peripheral blood, obtained on day 0 of AZD1222 vaccination. The receptors here all came from an adult in good health.

The table lists this clone with a count of one. The chain combines TRBV7-2 with TRBJ2-7, with TRBD1 matching over 7 bases. CDR1 SGHTA and CDR2 FQGNSA come from the germline V gene. V gave up 1 base and J gave up 2 bases; unmatched junction bases: 5. The CDR3 has 15 amino acids. The CDR3 loop is CASSLGGTEAYEQYF. The CDR3, as DNA: TGTGCCAGCAGCTTAGGAGGGACAGAAGCCTACGAGCAGTACTTC.

The chain joins TRBV12-3 or TRBV12-4 to TRBJ2-5, with TRBD2 as a possible D gene (6 bases). The CDR3 is 13 amino acids. V was pared by 6 bases and J by 3 bases, with 11 bases between. Here the CDR3 DNA reads TGTGCCAGCAGACCAGGCGGGGAAGAGACCCAGTACTTC. Encoded protein: CASRPGGEETQYF.

The table lists this clone with a count of one. This chain links TRBV27 with TRBJ2-7; 10 bases match TRBD2. J lost 4 bases, V lost 0 bases, and 6 bases had no gene match. This CDR3 comprises 16 residues. Germline CDR1 reads MNHEY; CDR2 reads SMNVEV (reference sequence). As DNA, the CDR3 is TGTGCCAGCAGTTTATCGATCGAGCGGGAGGGTTACGAGCAGTACTTC. Translation gives CASSLSIEREGYEQYF.

The chain couples TRBV7-6 to TRBJ2-3, with TRBD2 as a possible D gene (6 bases). Germline CDR1 and CDR2: SGHVS and FNYEAQ. The V end lost 3 bases, the J end lost 0 bases, and 13 bases lay between the germline ends. The CDR3 covers 16 residues. CDR3 DNA sequence: TGTGCCAGCAGCTTGGGGACTTACGCTAGCACAGATACGCAGTATTTT. As protein: CASSLGTYASTDTQYF.

The J gene is TRBJ1-1, the V gene TRBV27; D is unclear. The V gene lost 5 bases and the J gene lost 1 base, with 14 bases spanning the gap. CDR1 MNHEY and CDR2 SMNVEV come from the germline V gene (reference sequence). The CDR3 length is 15 residues. The CDR3 loop is CASSPRTAGNTEAFF. The CDR3 DNA follows: TGTGCCAGCAGTCCGAGGACGGCGGGGAACACTGAAGCTTTCTTT.

V and J are TRBV11-3 and TRBJ2-1; TRBD2 aligns across 7 bases. V gave up 1 base and J gave up 3 bases; unmatched junction bases: 3. The CDR3 runs 15 residues. From germline, CDR1 is SGHNT and CDR2 YENEEA. CDR3 sequence (DNA): TGTGCCAGCAGCTTAGGCGGGAGCCTCTACAATGAGCAGTTCTTC. Translation gives CASSLGGSLYNEQFF.

This rearrangement joins TRBV5-1 to TRBJ2-3; D is undetermined. The CDR3 has 12 residues. Germline V CDR1 and CDR2: SGHRS, YFSETQ. V dropped 0 bases and J dropped 5 bases, with 4 bases sitting between them. The CDR3 sequence is CASSLGLDTQYF. The CDR3 DNA is TGCGCCAGCAGCTTGGGGTTAGATACGCAGTATTTT.

The J gene is TRBJ2-5, the V gene TRBV18; D remains ambiguous. From germline, CDR1 is KGHSH and CDR2 LQKENI. The V end was cut by 2 bases, the J end by 11 bases, with 9 bases between. The CDR3 totals 11 residues. The CDR3 coding sequence is TGTGCCAGCTCACCAGACGAGAATCAGTACTTC. This sequence encodes CASSPDENQYF.

The genes are TRBV19 and TRBJ2-1, with 10 bases lining up with TRBD2. Germline V CDR1 and CDR2: LNHDA, SQIVND (reference sequence). Losses at the gene ends were 6 bases for V and 3 bases for J; bases not matched to a gene: 8. The CDR3 sequence is 16 residues long. CDR3 region: CASSGPSGRIYNEQFF. For the CDR3, the DNA is TGTGCCAGTAGCGGACCTAGCGGGAGAATCTACAATGAGCAGTTCTTC.

V and J are TRBV19 and TRBJ1-3; 10 bases align to TRBD1. CDR3 length equals 14 residues. Germline trimming cut 4 bases from V and 7 bases from J; bases unmatched to any gene: 4. Germline loops: CDR1 LNHDA, CDR2 SQIVND (reference sequence). CDR3 in DNA: TGTGCCAGTAGTACCAGACAGGGGGCGAACACCATATATTTT. Translating gives CASSTRQGANTIYF.

The rearrangement links TRBV11-2 to TRBJ2-4; TRBD2 might be the D (6 bases). V lost 3 bases and J 0 bases, leaving 9 bases between the germline ends. CDR1 SGHAT and CDR2 FQNNGV come from the germline V gene. The CDR3 runs to 15 residues. The CDR3 bases are TGTGCCAGCAGCTTCCGGGGGATAGCCAAAAACATTCAGTACTTC. Protein product: CASSFRGIAKNIQYF.

This chain connects TRBV5-6 to TRBJ1-4; the D gene is possibly TRBD1 (5 bases). The CDR3 runs to 15 residues. V was shortened by 0 bases and J by 8 bases, with 14 bases between the two germline ends. Germline V gene lookup returns CDR1 SGHDT and CDR2 YYEEEE. CDR3 amino acids: CASSLGTGVWEKLFF. For the CDR3, the DNA is TGTGCCAGCAGCTTGGGGACGGGGGTATGGGAAAAACTGTTTTTT.

This clone was picked up one time. This chain connects TRBV19 to TRBJ2-1; TRBD2 matches 9 bases. Trimming at V came to 5 bases and at J to 4 bases, leaving 9 bases not matched to a gene. Germline values: CDR1 LNHDA, CDR2 SQIVND (reference sequence). The CDR3 extends over 16 amino acids. The DNA of the CDR3 is TGTGCCAGTAGTCTGGATAGCGGGAGTGAATACAATGAGCAGTTCTTC. This translates into CASSLDSGSEYNEQFF.

The chain is built from TRBV28 and TRBJ1-3; 7 nucleotides align to TRBD1. The CDR3 totals 16 residues. The V segment lost 5 bases and the J segment 4 bases; nucleotides outside the gene matches: 11. The germline V gene has CDR1 MDHEN and CDR2 SYDVKM. In DNA form, the CDR3 reads TGTGCCAGCAGTCACCGACAGGGTGAGACCGGAAACACCATATATTTT. This translates into CASSHRQGETGNTIYF.

V gene TRBV18 combines with J gene TRBJ1-2, with 10 positions matching TRBD1. The junction had 5 bases not matched to a gene; V was cut back by 3 bases and J by 4 bases. CDR1 is KGHSH and CDR2 is LQKENI in the germline V gene. The CDR3 spans 15 residues. CDR3 protein: CASSPPGQGSYGYTF. The DNA of the CDR3 is TGTGCCAGCTCACCCCCGGGACAGGGGTCCTATGGCTACACCTTC. The full variable domain, completed using reference TRBV18 and TRBJ1-2, is NAGVMQNPRHLVRRRGQEARLRCSPMKGHSHVYWYRQLPEEGLKFMVYLQKENIIDESGMPKERFSAEFPKEGPSILRIQQVVRGDSAAYFCASSPPGQGSYGYTFGSGTRLTVV.

The rearrangement links TRBV30 to TRBJ1-1, with D possibly being TRBD1 (5 bases). Germline V gene lookup returns CDR1 GTSNPN and CDR2 SVGIG (reference sequence). V was clipped by 3 bases and J by 4 bases, with 12 bases between them. CDR3 length equals 13 residues. The CDR3 protein is CAWSPEGLTEAFF. In nucleotides, the CDR3 is TGTGCCTGGAGCCCGGAGGGGCTCACTGAAGCTTTCTTT.

The genes are TRBV6-5 and TRBJ1-5; D gene uncertain. The CDR3 has 14 residues. V was trimmed by 6 bases and J by 1 base, leaving 10 bases between them. Per germline, CDR1 MNHEY and CDR2 SVGAGI. As DNA, the CDR3 is TGTGCCAGCAGGGAGTCCGACAGCAATCAGCCCCAGCATTTT. Protein: CASRESDSNQPQHF.

The CDR3 is CASSEEAFLPRNTQYF. CDR3 nucleotide sequence: TGTGCCAGCAGTGAAGAAGCGTTCCTCCCGAGGAATACGCAGTATTTT. The V and J genes are TRBV6-1 and TRBJ2-3; D is unclear. Per the germline V gene, CDR1 is MNHNS and CDR2 is SASEGT. Trimming took 1 base from V and 7 from J, leaving 18 bases between them. CDR3 length: 16 amino acids.

This clone appeared once. The CDR3 protein is CAISRGLYYEQYF. In nucleotides, the CDR3 is TGTGCCATCTCCCGGGGTTTATACTACGAGCAGTACTTC. The gene calls are TRBV12-3 or TRBV12-4 and TRBJ2-7, with D possibly matching TRBD2 (5 bases). V was clipped by 10 bases and J by 3 bases, with 16 bases between them. CDR3 size: 13 residues.

This clone appeared once. The rearrangement uses TRBV7-7 and TRBJ2-5; TRBD1 aligns across 8 bases. The CDR3 runs 14 residues. Trimming cost V 1 base and J 5 bases; bases outside gene matches: 3. Germline V CDR1 and CDR2: SSHAT, FNYEAQ (reference sequence). The CDR3 DNA is TGTGCCAGCAGCTTAGGGACAGGGCTTGAGACCCAGTACTTC. Its translation is CASSLGTGLETQYF. Looking up the rest from reference TRBV7-7 and TRBJ2-5 gives the full variable domain: GAGVSQSPRYKVTKRGQDVTLRCDPISSHATLYWYQQALGQGPEFLTYFNYEAQPDKSGLPSDRFSAERPEGSISTLTIQRTEQRDSAMYRCASSLGTGLETQYFGPGTRLLVL.

V gene TRBV5-6 combines with J gene TRBJ2-3, with unresolved D. This CDR3 has 17 amino acids. V lost 0 bases, J lost 2 bases, and 16 bases lay in between. Germline V gene lookup returns CDR1 SGHDT and CDR2 YYEEEE. CDR3 in DNA: TGTGCCAGCAGCTTGGCGTTAGAACATAAGTACACAGATACGCAGTATTTT. This encodes CASSLALEHKYTDTQYF.

V gene TRBV18 combines with J gene TRBJ2-1; TRBD2 matches at 14 bases. Germline V gene data show CDR1 as KGHSH and CDR2 as LQKENI. This CDR3 has 17 residues. Unmatched junction bases numbered 3, after V lost 0 bases and J lost 5 bases. The CDR3 coding sequence is TGTGCCAGCTCACCACCGGGGACTAGCGGGAGCAACAATGAGCAGTTCTTC. Translation gives CASSPPGTSGSNNEQFF.

The chain links TRBV6-6 to TRBJ1-5; possibly TRBD1 for D (6 bases). The germline V and J ends were trimmed by 6 bases and 4 bases, with 13 bases remaining between them. The CDR3 sequence is 14 residues long. Germline V CDR1 and CDR2: MNHNY, SVGAGI (reference sequence). CDR3 amino acids: CASRGAGPNQPQHF. CDR3 nucleotides: TGTGCCAGCAGGGGGGCAGGGCCGAATCAGCCCCAGCATTTT.

V is TRBV5-4 and J is TRBJ2-1, with D possibly being TRBD1 (6 bases). This CDR3 spans 15 amino acids. The V end lost 4 bases, the J end lost 4 bases, and 15 bases lay between the germline ends. CDR1 is SGHNT and CDR2 is YYREEE in the germline V gene (reference sequence). CDR3: CASSPAGQIYNEQFF. The CDR3 coding sequence is TGTGCCAGCAGCCCGGCCGGACAGATATACAATGAGCAGTTCTTC.

V usage is TRBV4-3 and J usage is TRBJ2-3; either TRBD1 or TRBD2 may fit D (6 bases each). Deletions cut 1 base from V and 0 bases from J, with 17 bases between. CDR3 length: 18 amino acids. From germline, CDR1 is LGHNA and CDR2 YSLEER. CDR3 DNA: TGCGCCAGCAGCCAAGCGGGGGCCAGTGGGCCTAGCACAGATACGCAGTATTTT. This sequence encodes CASSQAGASGPSTDTQYF.

V and J are TRBV19 and TRBJ1-4, with TRBD1 matching 10 bases. Trimming took 5 bases from V and 0 from J; bases not matched to a gene: 3. In germline, CDR1 is LNHDA, CDR2 SQIVND (reference sequence). The CDR3 covers 16 residues. CDR3: CASSETGGPTNEKLFF. In DNA form, the CDR3 reads TGTGCCAGTAGTGAGACAGGGGGCCCAACTAATGAAAAACTGTTTTTT.